The 20 T cell receptor beta chains presented below share a single source sample, sequenced in a study of cytomegalovirus exposure and HLA in healthy donors. PCR amplification relied on 60 Vbeta primers (plus 13 Jbeta primers). TCRdb's table, derived via immunoSEQ multiplex PCR, lists solely in-frame clones and lacks some. The sample has some 150,000 clones, 60% to 80% seen once. The sequencing sample was made of PBMCs. These receptors were taken from a man aged 45-60 years in good health and CMV-seropositive.

A single count supports this clone. CDR3 sequence: CASSLNGQGSEQFF. In DNA, the CDR3 is TGTGCCAGCAGCTTAAATGGACAGGGATCCGAGCAGTTCTTC. The chain recombines TRBV7-2 with TRBJ2-1, with 8 nucleotides matching TRBD1. Trimming took 2 bases from V and 10 from J; bases not matched to a gene: 7. The CDR3 has 14 residues. The germline CDR1 and CDR2 sequences are SGHTA and FQGNSA. Complete variable domain (other parts from reference TRBV7-2 and TRBJ2-1): GAGVSQSPSNKVTEKGKDVELRCDPISGHTALYWYRQSLGQGLEFLIYFQGNSAPDKSGLPSDRFSAERTGGSVSTLTIQRTQQEDSAVYLCASSLNGQGSEQFFGPGTRLTVL.

The V and J genes are TRBV7-2 and TRBJ1-2; 9 bases match TRBD1. The CDR3 is made up of 15 amino acids. Germline loops: CDR1 SGHTA, CDR2 FQGNSA. Trimming removed 3 bases from V and 8 bases from J; junction bases left unmatched: 10. The DNA of the CDR3 is TGTGCCAGCAGCTTGGACAGGGGCTCGATGTTCGGCTACACCTTC. Amino acids: CASSLDRGSMFGYTF.

The chain is built from TRBV9 and TRBJ1-2; D is unresolved. Germline lookup yields CDR1 SGDLS and CDR2 YYNGEE. CDR3 length: 14 residues. The germline V and J ends were trimmed by 0 bases and 8 bases, with 14 bases remaining between them. The DNA of the CDR3 is TGTGCCAGCAGCGTAGTGCCCACAAGATTCGGCTACACCTTC. Its protein product is CASSVVPTRFGYTF.

V usage is TRBV29-1 and J usage is TRBJ1-1; TRBD1 might be the D (6 bases). Germline loops: CDR1 SQVTM, CDR2 ANQGSEA. V shed 6 bases and J shed 3 bases, with 14 bases lying between them. CDR3 length: 13 amino acids. The CDR3 reads CSVTQGRDTEAFF. Written as DNA, the CDR3 is TGCAGCGTCACACAGGGAAGAGACACTGAAGCTTTCTTT.

As concerns this clone: A single base separates this from a much larger clone, so it may be a read error. Here the CDR3 DNA reads TGTGCCAGCAGCCCCAGGACAGGGGCTTATGGCTACACCTTC. Translation gives CASSPRTGAYGYTF. The rearrangement joins TRBV5-8 to TRBJ1-2; 9 nucleotides line up with TRBD1. The germline CDR1 and CDR2 sequences are SGHTS and YDEGEE. The J segment lost 5 bases and the V segment lost 4 bases, leaving 6 bases of the junction unmatched. The CDR3 is made up of 14 amino acids.

This clone has just a few counts. This sequence joins TRBV9 and TRBJ1-1; D not certain. From germline, CDR1 is SGDLS and CDR2 YYNGEE. CDR3 length equals 15 residues. With 4 bases removed from V and 1 base from J, the gap between germline ends came to 14 bases. Here the CDR3 DNA reads TGTGCCAGCAGCCCCGCCAGTTTTAAGAACACTGAAGCTTTCTTT. It encodes CASSPASFKNTEAFF.

The chain is built from TRBV11-2 and TRBJ1-3; a weak D match, TRBD1 (6 bases). The CDR3 runs to 16 residues. Germline assignment: CDR1 SGHAT and CDR2 FQNNGV. Trimming cost V 5 bases and J 0 bases, with 14 bases left between them. Here the CDR3 DNA reads TGTGCCAGCAGCCTGCGGGGGGCAACCTCTGGAAACACCATATATTTT. Residues: CASSLRGATSGNTIYF.

The J gene is TRBJ2-7, the V gene TRBV10-1, with TRBD1 identical over 7 bases. The CDR3 is made up of 13 amino acids. After removal of 3 bases from V and 6 bases from J, the junction contained 5 bases not matched to a gene. Germline CDR1 and CDR2: WNHNN and SYGVQD (reference sequence). CDR3 sequence: CASSDRGTGEQYF. The CDR3 DNA reads as TGCGCCAGCAGTGACAGGGGGACCGGCGAGCAGTACTTC.

The chain uses TRBV7-9 and TRBJ2-1, with D hard to call. This CDR3 is built from 11 residues. Trimming left V 11 bases short and J 0 bases short, with 5 bases between. In germline, CDR1 is SEHNR, CDR2 FQNEAQ (reference sequence). Here the CDR3 reads CASGSYNEQFF. CDR3 nucleotides: TGTGCCTCCGGCTCCTACAATGAGCAGTTCTTC.

The chain joins TRBV10-3 to TRBJ1-1, with D possibly being TRBD1 (6 bases). The CDR3 totals 14 residues. V dropped 3 bases and J dropped 2 bases, with 10 bases sitting between them. Germline assignment: CDR1 ENHRY and CDR2 SYGVKD. CDR3 sequence reads: CAISDRQVNTEAFF. The CDR3 coding sequence is TGTGCCATCAGTGACCGACAGGTTAACACTGAAGCTTTCTTT.

The chain links TRBV7-9 to TRBJ1-1, with 9 bases lining up with TRBD1. CDR1 is SEHNR, CDR2 FQNEAQ, per germline (reference sequence). The CDR3 totals 15 residues. Losses at the gene ends were 5 bases for V and 0 bases for J; bases not matched to a gene: 4. The CDR3 is CASSRTGAVNTEAFF. DNA of the CDR3: TGTGCCAGCAGCCGGACAGGGGCTGTGAACACTGAAGCTTTCTTT.

This clone was seen a handful of times. The rearrangement uses TRBV7-9 and TRBJ2-2; TRBD2 aligns across 7 bases. The germline gives CDR1 SEHNR, CDR2 FQNEAQ (reference sequence). CDR3 size: 16 residues. Germline trimming cut 1 base from V and 0 bases from J; bases unmatched to any gene: 2. Written as DNA, the CDR3 is TGTGCCAGCAGCTTAGGTCTAGCGGCGAACACCGGGGAGCTGTTTTTT. This gives the protein CASSLGLAANTGELFF.

J is TRBJ2-3 and V is TRBV10-3; 7 bases align to TRBD2. The J segment lost 3 bases and the V segment lost 2 bases, leaving 5 bases of the junction unmatched. Germline CDR1 reads ENHRY; CDR2 reads SYGVKD. The CDR3 loop spans 15 amino acids. CDR3 in DNA: TGTGCCATCAGTGAGGCGAGCGGGGTGACAGATACGCAGTATTTT. This encodes CAISEASGVTDTQYF.

The chain is built from TRBV19 and TRBJ1-4; D is undetermined. The germline V gene has CDR1 LNHDA and CDR2 SQIVND (reference sequence). With 6 bases removed from V and 0 bases from J, the gap between germline ends came to 17 bases. CDR3 size: 17 residues. CDR3 nucleotide sequence: TGTGCCAGTAGCCGCCAATACTTGAGCTCAACTAATGAAAAACTGTTTTTT. The encoded protein is CASSRQYLSSTNEKLFF.

The V gene is TRBV5-1, the J gene TRBJ2-4; D not resolved. CDR3 length: 16 amino acids. CDR1 and CDR2 (germline): SGHRS, YFSETQ. V lost 2 bases and J lost 0, with 12 bases in between. This CDR3 reads CASSLSTELAKNIQYF. The CDR3 DNA reads TGCGCCAGCAGCTTAAGTACAGAACTAGCCAAAAACATTCAGTACTTC.

Here the CDR3 reads CATRGTRQGAYEQYF. The DNA for the CDR3 is TGTGCCACCAGGGGAACTCGGCAGGGGGCCTACGAGCAGTACTTC. The rearrangement uses TRBV15 and TRBJ2-7; 7 bases line up with TRBD1. The germline CDR1 and CDR2 sequences are LNHNV and YYDKDF (reference sequence). The length of the CDR3 is 15 residues. The V and J ends lost 6 bases and 2 bases, in that order; junction bases with no gene match: 10.

J is TRBJ2-5 and V is TRBV5-4, with D uncertain. CDR1 and CDR2 from the germline V gene are SGHNT and YYREEE (reference sequence). This CDR3 spans 13 amino acids. Trimming took 4 bases from V and 5 from J, leaving 12 bases between them. The CDR3 sequence is CASSPQSSETQYF. For the CDR3, the DNA is TGTGCCAGCAGCCCCCAGTCATCGGAGACCCAGTACTTC.

This clone was counted a single time. In nucleotides, the CDR3 is TGTGCCAGCAGCTACAGGGGTTTGGGCAATCAGCCCCAGCATTTT. Amino acids: CASSYRGLGNQPQHF. V is TRBV27 and J is TRBJ1-5, with 7 bases matching TRBD1. Germline lookup yields CDR1 MNHEY and CDR2 SMNVEV (reference sequence). V shed 6 bases and J 2 bases; nucleotides not matched to a gene: 7. The CDR3 sequence is 15 residues long.

V and J are TRBV20-1 and TRBJ1-1, with no clear D. The CDR3 loop spans 11 amino acids. V lost 6 bases and J lost 12, with 17 bases in between. Looked up from germline, CDR1 is DFQATT and CDR2 is SNEGSKA (reference sequence). The CDR3 here is CSASPRLRTFF. Here the CDR3 DNA reads TGCAGTGCCTCCCCTAGGTTGAGGACTTTCTTT.

The chain employs TRBV13 and TRBJ1-6, with D possibly being TRBD1 (5 bases). Trimming cost V 5 bases and J 5 bases, with 13 bases left between them. Germline V gene lookup returns CDR1 PRHDT and CDR2 FYEKMQ (reference sequence). The CDR3 runs 15 residues. CDR3 protein: CASSLRGVHNSPLHF. In nucleotides, the CDR3 is TGTGCCAGCAGCCTCCGGGGGGTCCATAATTCACCCCTCCACTTT.